Listed here are 18 T cell receptor beta chains from one sample, sequenced in a study of T cell changes during pregnancy in multiple sclerosis. TCRdb's copy holds only in-frame clones and misses some; the assay was immunoSEQ multiplex PCR. The sample comprises tens of thousands of clones, approximately 90% of which are singletons, and 6.5% to 8.5% rests with the top ten. The material was CD8+ T cells from peripheral blood mononuclear cells, obtained in the third trimester of pregnancy. The origin of the receptors is a female donor with multiple sclerosis, enrolled in a pregnancy study.

The CDR3 spells CASSSRGANNEKLFF. The DNA of the CDR3 is TGTGCCAGCAGCTCCCGGGGGGCCAATAATGAAAAACTGTTTTTT. The chain couples TRBV13 to TRBJ1-4, with D tentatively TRBD1 (6 bases). The CDR3 has 15 amino acids. Germline CDR1 and CDR2: PRHDT and FYEKMQ (reference sequence). V shed 4 bases and J shed 4 bases, with 13 bases lying between them. Filled out from reference TRBV13 and TRBJ1-4, the complete variable domain reads AAGVIQSPRHLIKEKRETATLKCYPIPRHDTVYWYQQGPGQDPQFLISFYEKMQSDKGSIPDRFSAQQFSDYHSELNMSSLELGDSALYFCASSSRGANNEKLFFGSGTQLSVL.

The chain is built from TRBV28 and TRBJ2-7; tentative D call: TRBD1 (5 bases). The germline V gene has CDR1 MDHEN and CDR2 SYDVKM. V was trimmed by 4 bases and J by 5 bases, leaving 6 bases between them. This CDR3 spans 11 amino acids. The CDR3 region has the DNA TGTGCCAGCAGTTGGGGCCACGAGCAGTACTTC. Encoded protein: CASSWGHEQYF.

This clone was recorded a few times. V is TRBV30 and J is TRBJ1-1; 9 bases agree with TRBD1. Germline V lookup: CDR1 GTSNPN, CDR2 SVGIG (reference sequence). This CDR3 is 13 amino acids long. J lost 6 bases, V lost 3 bases, and 5 bases had no gene match. CDR3 sequence (DNA): TGTGCCTGGAGCCGGACAGGGGCCGCTGAAGCTTTCTTT. Amino acid sequence: CAWSRTGAAEAFF.

The V call is TRBV7-8, the J call TRBJ2-1, with TRBD2 matching 8 bases. V gave up 6 bases and J gave up 3 bases; unmatched junction bases: 10. Germline CDR1 reads SGHVS; CDR2 reads FQNEAQ. This CDR3 comprises 16 residues. CDR3 coding DNA: TGTGCCAGCAGTTCAGGACTAGCTTCTTTCTACAATGAGCAGTTCTTC. It is translated as CASSSGLASFYNEQFF. Filled out from reference TRBV7-8 and TRBJ2-1, the complete variable domain reads GAGVSQSPRYKVAKRGQDVALRCDPISGHVSLFWYQQALGQGPEFLTYFQNEAQLDKSGLPSDRFFAERPEGSVSTLKIQRTQQEDSAVYLCASSSGLASFYNEQFFGPGTRLTVL.

The chain couples TRBV6-6 to TRBJ1-2; 7 bases line up with TRBD1. This CDR3 has 13 amino acids. The germline CDR1 and CDR2 sequences are MNHNY and SVGAGI (reference sequence). After removal of 6 bases from V and 12 bases from J, the junction contained 13 bases not matched to a gene. This chain's CDR3 is CASRMTGKLFDTF. DNA of the CDR3: TGTGCCAGCAGGATGACAGGGAAACTTTTTGACACCTTC.

The CDR3 sequence: CAISESRRGPPSGANVLTF. The CDR3 DNA follows: TGTGCCATCAGTGAGTCGAGGAGGGGTCCTCCCTCTGGGGCCAACGTCCTGACTTTC. The J gene is TRBJ2-6, the V gene TRBV10-3, with D maybe TRBD2 (6 bases). The germline V and J ends were trimmed by 0 bases and 0 bases, with 15 bases remaining between them. This CDR3 is 19 amino acids long. CDR1 and CDR2 (germline): ENHRY, SYGVKD.

The V call is TRBV7-2, the J call TRBJ1-4; D is undetermined. Germline CDR1 is SGHTA and CDR2 is FQGNSA. The ends were cut back, 1 base at V and 3 bases at J, with 9 bases in the middle. This CDR3 region has 15 residues. The CDR3 is CASSLVVDPNEKLFF. CDR3 in DNA: TGTGCCAGCAGCTTAGTGGTAGATCCTAATGAAAAACTGTTTTTT.

This clone turned up a few times. This sequence joins TRBV25-1 and TRBJ2-2; the D gene is possibly TRBD1 (5 bases). The CDR3 contains 14 residues. V shed 4 bases and J shed 3 bases, with 9 bases lying between them. CDR1 is MGHDK, CDR2 SYGVNS, per germline. The CDR3 loop reads CASSGGVDTGELFF. In DNA, the CDR3 is TGTGCCAGCAGTGGGGGCGTGGACACCGGGGAGCTGTTTTTT.

CDR3: CASSEALGGPDTQYF. The CDR3 nucleotides read TGTGCCAGCAGTGAAGCGCTGGGGGGGCCAGATACGCAGTATTTT. This chain uses TRBV6-1 with TRBJ2-3; D is perhaps TRBD2 (7 bases). Germline CDR1 and CDR2: MNHNS and SASEGT. The V end was cut by 0 bases, the J end by 4 bases, with 11 bases between. The CDR3 consists of 15 residues.

The chain uses TRBV10-3 and TRBJ1-6; TRBD1 matches at 9 bases. The CDR3 sequence is 19 residues long. Germline CDR1 and CDR2: ENHRY and SYGVKD. V dropped 0 bases and J dropped 7; count of bases not matched to a gene: 13. CDR3 sequence (DNA): TGTGCCATCAGTGAGTCCCGGACAGGGGCTAATCTGGGCAATTCACCCCTCCACTTT. This sequence encodes CAISESRTGANLGNSPLHF.

The CDR3 DNA sequence: TGTGCCATCAGTGCCCCAGGTCAGCCCCAGCATTTT. Residues: CAISAPGQPQHF. V usage is TRBV10-3 and J usage is TRBJ1-5, with no clear D. CDR1 and CDR2 from the germline V gene are ENHRY and SYGVKD. The V end was cut by 4 bases, the J end by 6 bases, with 7 bases between. The CDR3 length is 12 residues.

The CDR3 spells CASSLGQASYEQYF. DNA of the CDR3: TGTGCCAGCAGCTTAGGACAGGCGTCCTACGAGCAGTACTTC. The rearrangement joins TRBV9 to TRBJ2-7; TRBD1 matches 7 bases. Per the germline V gene, CDR1 is SGDLS and CDR2 is YYNGEE. CDR3 length: 14 residues. Trimming removed 4 bases from V and 1 base from J; junction bases left unmatched: 5.

This chain links TRBV2 with TRBJ1-1, with TRBD1 as a possible D gene (5 bases). Trimming left V 10 bases short and J 7 bases short, with 16 bases between. Per the germline V gene, CDR1 is SNHLY and CDR2 is FYNNEI. The CDR3 extends over 12 amino acids. This CDR3 reads CANTINQGEAFF. The DNA for the CDR3 is TGTGCCAACACTATCAACCAGGGTGAAGCTTTCTTT.

This chain uses TRBV10-3 with TRBJ2-7, with 7 bases identical to TRBD1. CDR3 length equals 13 residues. V trimming: 4 bases; J trimming: 6 bases; junction bases outside the gene matches: 6. Germline V gene sequence: CDR1 ENHRY, CDR2 SYGVKD. CDR3 sequence: CAISGLRDSEQYF. CDR3 nucleotide sequence: TGTGCCATCAGTGGTCTCCGGGACAGCGAGCAGTACTTC.

The chain couples TRBV5-1 to TRBJ2-1, with TRBD1 as a possible D gene (5 bases). From germline, CDR1 is SGHRS and CDR2 YFSETQ. V gave up 4 bases and J gave up 0 bases, with 17 bases separating them. The CDR3 is made up of 17 amino acids. CDR3 nucleotide sequence: TGCGCCAGCAGCCCCCCCCTGGGGCTGAGCTCCTACAATGAGCAGTTCTTC. Translating it yields CASSPPLGLSSYNEQFF.

The sample holds many counts of this clone. This chain connects TRBV4-2 to TRBJ2-2; 10 bases match TRBD1. Trimming at V came to 4 bases and at J to 3 bases, leaving 2 bases not matched to a gene. Germline V gene data show CDR1 as LGHNA and CDR2 as YNFKEQ. The CDR3 is 15 amino acids. DNA for the CDR3: TGTGCCAGCAGCCCCGGGACAGGGGACACCGGGGAGCTGTTTTTT. Translating it yields CASSPGTGDTGELFF.

The chain's CDR3 is CASSQGIGGRGETQYF. CDR3 bases: TGCGCCAGCAGCCAAGGGATAGGGGGCCGGGGGGAGACCCAGTACTTC. The chain couples TRBV4-3 to TRBJ2-5; TRBD1 might be the D (7 bases). Germline V lookup: CDR1 LGHNA, CDR2 YSLEER. The CDR3 spans 16 residues. V was cut by 1 base and J by 5 bases, with 17 bases left in between.

This clone was seen a handful of times. The chain employs TRBV4-1 and TRBJ1-2; no firm D call. Trimming stripped 4 bases from V and 6 bases from J, with 18 bases between. The CDR3 has 15 amino acids. Germline V lookup: CDR1 MGHRA, CDR2 YSYEKL. CDR3 in DNA: TGCGCCAGCAGCCGTCTGTCCGGAGAGTATGATGGCTACACCTTC. Translating gives CASSRLSGEYDGYTF.